This paragraph reports one TCR beta chain. This sample is drawn from a study of blood T cell repertoires in COVID-19. Overall study: Specimens from acute and convalescent COVID-19 originated in the United States, Italy and Spain. PBMCs, B-cell-depleted T cells, or T cells were the source of the cDNA or gDNA that made up the material.

Authors' processing steps: Amplification from reference gene primers served as the basis for estimated nucleated cell counts. Data came from immunoSEQ multiplex PCR; TCRdb stores just in-frame clones and leaves some out. V and J calls plus clone size are reproduced from that table; the DNA served to infer D and trimming. The sample includes about 71,000 clones, 65% to 90% of them seen just once. Trimming cost V 0 bases and J 0 bases, with 6 bases left between them. CDR1 is MNHEY and CDR2 is SVGEGT in the germline V gene. This CDR3 is 15 amino acids long. Seattle's cohort entered during active infection and was followed longitudinally.

The rearrangement uses TRBV6-2 or TRBV6-3 and TRBJ2-4; no clear D gene. This TCR was sampled from a man younger than 45 with COVID-19, enrolled during active disease. Sequenced sample: peripheral blood. The CDR3 reads CASSYSPGAKNIQYF. The CDR3 coding sequence is TGTGCCAGCAGTTACTCCCCGGGAGCCAAAAACATTCAGTACTTC.